The 19 T cell receptor beta chains given below trace back to one sample, sequenced in a study of blood T cell repertoires in COVID-19. Generated by immunoSEQ multiplex PCR, the TCRdb table keeps only in-frame clones and is missing some. The repertoire holds roughly 570,000 clones, with about 88% as singletons. Material for sequencing was peripheral blood. The source is a woman in her fifties or sixties with COVID-19, enrolled during active disease.

V usage is TRBV5-1 and J usage is TRBJ2-5, with TRBD1 identical over 7 bases. With 6 bases clipped from V and 7 bases from J, the junction kept 12 bases outside the gene matches. Germline assignment: CDR1 SGHRS and CDR2 YFSETQ. The CDR3 length is 14 residues. CDR3 loop: CASITGRGFGTQYF. CDR3 nucleotides: TGCGCCAGCATTACGGGCAGGGGGTTTGGGACCCAGTACTTC.

This clone was detected only a few times. The chain has TRBV5-1 and TRBJ1-2; TRBD1 agrees at 9 bases. Germline CDR1 and CDR2: SGHRS and YFSETQ. J gave up 6 bases and V 4 bases, and 4 bases lay outside the gene matches. This CDR3 has 13 residues. The CDR3 here is CASSPRDRDGYTF. The DNA of the CDR3 is TGCGCCAGCAGCCCGCGGGACAGGGATGGCTACACCTTC.

As for this clone: The same CDR3 also results from other DNA sequences found in this sample. The chain has TRBV6-5 and TRBJ1-1; D call uncertain. CDR3 length: 13 residues. Trimming took 7 bases from V and 5 from J, leaving 14 bases between them. Germline CDR1 MNHEY, CDR2 SVGAGI. CDR3 in amino acids: CASTRGGGTEAFF. Written as DNA, the CDR3 is TGTGCCAGCACCCGAGGTGGAGGAACTGAAGCTTTCTTT.

With regard to this clone: At the DNA level, this CDR3 is encoded by other sequences in the same sample as well. The chain uses TRBV30 and TRBJ1-1; D possibly corresponds to TRBD1 (6 bases). V was pared by 0 bases and J by 5 bases, with 13 bases between. The germline V gene has CDR1 GTSNPN and CDR2 SVGIG (reference sequence). The CDR3 has 14 amino acids. The CDR3 DNA sequence: TGTGCCTGGAGTGTAAACAGGGTAGGAACTGAAGCTTTCTTT. Its translation is CAWSVNRVGTEAFF. The entire variable domain, with the rest obtained from reference TRBV30 and TRBJ1-1, is as follows: SQTIHQWPATLVQPVGSPLSLECTVEGTSNPNLYWYRQAAGRGLQLLFYSVGIGQISSEVPQNLSASRPQDRQFILSSKKLLLSDSGFYLCAWSVNRVGTEAFFGQGTRLTVV.

This chain connects TRBV7-3 to TRBJ2-1, with 7 bases that match TRBD1. The CDR3 loop spans 13 amino acids. Germline values: CDR1 SGHTA, CDR2 FQGTGA. After removal of 3 bases from V and 10 bases from J, the junction contained 6 bases not matched to a gene. CDR3 coding DNA: TGTGCCAGCAGCTTCGACAGGGTCGGGGAGCAGTTCTTC. It specifies CASSFDRVGEQFF.

This clone was detected once. The chain recombines TRBV24-1 with TRBJ1-4, with 8 nucleotides matching TRBD1. The CDR3 is 15 amino acids. The germline gives CDR1 KGHDR, CDR2 SFDVKD. V lost 6 bases, J lost 8 bases, and 10 bases stayed unmatched. CDR3 residues: CATSIARGLGEKLFF. The CDR3 DNA follows: TGTGCCACCAGTATAGCCAGGGGGCTTGGAGAAAAACTGTTTTTT.

This clone was counted a few times. This chain joins TRBV6-2 or TRBV6-3 and TRBJ1-2; 9 positions agree with TRBD1. CDR3 length: 17 residues. V shed 5 bases and J 2 bases; nucleotides not matched to a gene: 12. The V gene's germline CDR1 is MNHEY and CDR2 SVGEGT. The CDR3 DNA reads TGTGCCAGCAGTGGGCTCGGGACAGGGAGCCGAAACTATGGCTACACCTTC. Amino acids: CASSGLGTGSRNYGYTF.

The chain couples TRBV19 to TRBJ2-7; TRBD2 agrees at 7 bases. V shed 4 bases and J 2 bases; nucleotides not matched to a gene: 5. Germline V lookup: CDR1 LNHDA, CDR2 SQIVND (reference sequence). The CDR3 runs 14 residues. The CDR3, as DNA: TGTGCCAGTAGTACGGAGCGGGGTCCCTACGAGCAGTACTTC. This sequence encodes CASSTERGPYEQYF.

The chain is built from TRBV5-1 and TRBJ1-2; D possibly corresponds to TRBD1 (5 bases). Between the trimmed V and J ends, which lost 7 bases and 8 bases, there was a span of 15 bases. Germline-derived CDR1 and CDR2 are SGHRS and YFSETQ. The CDR3 spans 12 residues. In DNA form, the CDR3 reads TGCGCCAGCTCACAGGACCCCGAAGGCTACACCTTC. Its translation: CASSQDPEGYTF.

V and J are TRBV28 and TRBJ1-3; unclear D gene. Trimming took 3 bases from V and 0 from J, leaving 6 bases between them. The CDR3 is made up of 14 amino acids. Germline V CDR1 and CDR2: MDHEN, SYDVKM. The CDR3 spells CASSFRSSGNTIYF. Written as DNA, the CDR3 is TGTGCCAGCAGTTTTCGGAGCTCTGGAAACACCATATATTTT.

The chain joins TRBV10-3 to TRBJ1-1, with unresolved D. The V and J ends lost 5 bases and 0 bases respectively, with 13 bases between them. Germline lookup yields CDR1 ENHRY and CDR2 SYGVKD. There are 15 residues in the CDR3. CDR3 DNA sequence: TGTGCCATCAGTTTAGAAAGTAGTATGAACACTGAAGCTTTCTTT. Amino acid sequence: CAISLESSMNTEAFF.

This chain connects TRBV28 to TRBJ1-2, with TRBD1 matching 7 bases. CDR3 length: 13 residues. Looked up from germline, CDR1 is MDHEN and CDR2 is SYDVKM. Trimming cost V 6 bases and J 7 bases; bases outside gene matches: 8. The CDR3 sequence is CASSLDRTGGYTF. The CDR3 DNA sequence: TGTGCCAGCAGCCTGGACAGGACCGGTGGCTACACCTTC.

This clone was seen a few times. This chain links TRBV28 with TRBJ1-6; TRBD1 aligns across 8 bases. This CDR3 comprises 14 residues. The germline gives CDR1 MDHEN, CDR2 SYDVKM. V shed 6 bases, J shed 5 bases, and the junction held 3 bases outside the gene matches. CDR3 in amino acids: CASRPDRDNSPLHF. CDR3 DNA sequence: TGTGCCAGCAGACCGGACAGGGATAATTCACCCCTCCACTTT.

This chain joins TRBV19 and TRBJ1-1; D gene unclear. This CDR3 is built from 13 residues. Per germline, CDR1 LNHDA and CDR2 SQIVND (reference sequence). V dropped 5 bases and J dropped 0 bases, with 7 bases sitting between them. CDR3 nucleotides: TGTGCCAGTAGTCGAACACTGAACACTGAAGCTTTCTTT. Translated, it gives CASSRTLNTEAFF.

The table lists this clone with a count of one. Other nucleotide sequences from this sample produce the same CDR3. The V call is TRBV6-6, the J call TRBJ1-1, with D maybe TRBD1 (6 bases). The ends were cut back, 2 bases at V and 0 bases at J, with 7 bases in the middle. Germline CDR1 reads MNHNY; CDR2 reads SVGAGI (reference sequence). The CDR3 spans 14 residues. The CDR3 DNA reads as TGTGCCAGCAGTTACGGACAGTTGAACACTGAAGCTTTCTTT. Its protein is CASSYGQLNTEAFF.

CDR3 DNA: TGTGCCAGTAGCCCCACAACCTCTAACTATGGCTACACCTTC. This encodes CASSPTTSNYGYTF. The chain couples TRBV19 to TRBJ1-2, with D uncertain. Germline values: CDR1 LNHDA, CDR2 SQIVND (reference sequence). This CDR3 spans 14 amino acids. V was trimmed by 6 bases and J by 0 bases, leaving 11 bases between them.

This sequence joins TRBV6-5 and TRBJ1-5, with a weak D call TRBD1 (6 bases). The CDR3 consists of 13 residues. Germline-derived CDR1 and CDR2 are MNHEY and SVGAGI. V was clipped by 8 bases and J by 9 bases, with 17 bases between them. The CDR3 bases are TGTGCCAGCGCACGGGGCGGGGGGGCGCCCCAGCATTTT. It encodes CASARGGGAPQHF.

The rearrangement uses TRBV6-5 and TRBJ1-6; D unclear. The V gene's germline CDR1 is MNHEY and CDR2 SVGAGI. Trimming took off 2 bases at V and 14 bases at J, with 19 bases between the two ends. The CDR3 sequence is 15 residues long. The CDR3: CASSYAGHNLLTLHF. CDR3 sequence (DNA): TGTGCCAGCAGTTACGCAGGCCACAACCTTCTCACCCTCCACTTT.

V gene TRBV5-1 combines with J gene TRBJ2-2, with TRBD1 identical over 7 bases. V was pared by 0 bases and J by 1 base, with 3 bases of the junction left unmatched. This CDR3 is built from 16 residues. Germline V gene sequence: CDR1 SGHRS, CDR2 YFSETQ. The CDR3 spells CASSLEGTENTGELFF. The DNA of the CDR3 is TGCGCCAGCAGCTTGGAAGGGACAGAGAACACCGGGGAGCTGTTTTTT.